The 12 T cell receptor beta chains presented below share a single source sample, sequenced in a study of identical twins. One entry per CDR3 protein results from TCRdb running MiXCR on the 5' RACE reads. The data contain hundreds of thousands of distinct CDR3 sequences, more than 12% of them seen just once; the ten biggest clones take up 8.5% to 10%. The sample comprised memory (CD45RO+) T cells sorted from blood. Source of these receptors: a woman younger than 30 in good health.

This clonotype came up many times. The CDR3 DNA follows: TGTGCCAGCAGCTCAGTTCTAGCCAAAAACATTCAGTACTTC. Amino acid sequence: CASSSVLAKNIQYF. The chain carries TRBV7-2 and TRBJ2-4; D is uncertain. Trimming cost V 4 bases and J 0 bases, with 7 bases left between them. The length of the CDR3 is 14 residues. Germline-derived CDR1 and CDR2 are SGHTA and FQGNSA.

This clonotype turned up a few times. The rearrangement joins TRBV3-1 to TRBJ2-3; 11 bases are shared with TRBD1. CDR3 length: 17 amino acids. Unmatched junction bases numbered 15, after V lost 5 bases and J lost 8 bases. Germline V CDR1 and CDR2: LGHDT, YNNKEL (reference sequence). Here the CDR3 DNA reads TGTGCCAGCAGCTCTCGCGTCCGGACAGGGGGCGCAGGTACGCAGTATTTT. It encodes CASSSRVRTGGAGTQYF.

The V call is TRBV3-1, the J call TRBJ2-1, with 10 bases fitting TRBD2. CDR3 size: 18 residues. Looked up from germline, CDR1 is LGHDT and CDR2 is YNNKEL (reference sequence). Trimming at V came to 2 bases and at J to 2 bases, leaving 9 bases not matched to a gene. The CDR3 nucleotides are TGTGCCAGCAGCCAAAGAAATAGCGGGGGGCCTCCCTACAATGAGCAGTTCTTC. Protein sequence: CASSQRNSGGPPYNEQFF.

This clonotype has at least ten counts. V is TRBV9 and J is TRBJ2-4; no clear D. The CDR3 has 16 amino acids. Germline V gene sequence: CDR1 SGDLS, CDR2 YYNGEE. Trimming removed 3 bases from V and 0 bases from J, with 13 bases in between. As DNA, the CDR3 is TGTGCCAGCAGCGGAGAGCCAGGAGAAGCCAAAAACATTCAGTACTTC. This translates into CASSGEPGEAKNIQYF.

This clonotype was seen once. This chain uses TRBV6-1 with TRBJ2-5, with a possible D match to TRBD2 (5 bases). CDR3 length: 14 residues. Between the trimmed V and J ends, which lost 6 bases and 2 bases, there was a span of 13 bases. Germline V gene lookup returns CDR1 MNHNS and CDR2 SASEGT. Here the CDR3 DNA reads TGTGCCAGCAGCCGCGGGCGGCTGCAAGAGACCCAGTACTTC. Translation: CASSRGRLQETQYF.

In its sample, this clonotype was seen once. The rearrangement joins TRBV6-5 to TRBJ2-3; D perhaps matches TRBD2 (5 bases). Germline-derived CDR1 and CDR2 are MNHEY and SVGAGI. Trimming took off 0 bases at V and 1 base at J, with 14 bases between the two ends. The CDR3 contains 17 residues. For the CDR3, the DNA is TGTGCCAGCAGTTACTCGTTGGACTCCCAAGGCACAGATACGCAGTATTTT. It translates to CASSYSLDSQGTDTQYF.

This chain joins TRBV27 and TRBJ2-1; 11 nucleotides align to TRBD2. The trim removed 7 bases at V and 5 bases at J, leaving 10 bases unmatched. Germline CDR1 and CDR2: MNHEY and SMNVEV (reference sequence). This CDR3 comprises 16 residues. CDR3 DNA sequence: TGTGCCAGCACCCCCAGGGTAGCGGGAGGGCACAATGAGCAGTTCTTC. This encodes CASTPRVAGGHNEQFF.

This chain connects TRBV2 to TRBJ1-4; D is possibly TRBD1 (5 bases). Germline V gene sequence: CDR1 SNHLY, CDR2 FYNNEI. CDR3 length equals 14 residues. Trimming took off 5 bases at V and 8 bases at J, with 15 bases between the two ends. CDR3 protein: CASSRESGGEKLFF. The CDR3 region has the DNA TGTGCCAGCAGTCGGGAATCCGGGGGAGAAAAACTGTTTTTT.

The gene calls are TRBV3-1 and TRBJ1-1, with D hard to call. The CDR3 spans 12 residues. In germline, CDR1 is LGHDT, CDR2 YNNKEL (reference sequence). The V and J ends lost 3 bases and 4 bases respectively, with 6 bases between them. DNA of the CDR3: TGTGCCAGCAGCCACTCCGGCACTGAAGCTTTCTTT. Protein product: CASSHSGTEAFF.

The CDR3 reads CSAVRQGNFGYTF. For the CDR3, the DNA is TGCAGTGCTGTCAGGCAGGGGAATTTTGGCTACACCTTC. The rearrangement joins TRBV20-1 to TRBJ1-2; D is perhaps TRBD1 (6 bases). The germline V gene has CDR1 DFQATT and CDR2 SNEGSKA (reference sequence). This CDR3 is built from 13 residues. Trimming left V 5 bases short and J 7 bases short, with 17 bases between.

J is TRBJ1-2 and V is TRBV18; D gene uncertain. The CDR3 length is 16 residues. CDR1 KGHSH and CDR2 LQKENI come from the germline V gene. The germline V and J ends were trimmed by 3 bases and 7 bases, with 21 bases remaining between them. CDR3 in amino acids: CASSPDGRGFSLGYTF. The DNA of the CDR3 is TGTGCCAGCTCACCCGACGGAAGAGGGTTCTCCCTTGGCTACACCTTC.

The chain joins TRBV6-5 to TRBJ1-1, with D unresolved. This CDR3 comprises 17 residues. Germline CDR1 MNHEY, CDR2 SVGAGI. Trimming removed 0 bases from V and 2 bases from J, with 16 bases in between. Here the CDR3 reads CASSYSTFGTLNTEAFF. CDR3 coding DNA: TGTGCCAGCAGTTACTCCACTTTTGGCACCCTCAACACTGAAGCTTTCTTT.